A selection of T cell receptor beta chains follows, all from one sample in a study of T cell changes during pregnancy in multiple sclerosis. Generated by immunoSEQ multiplex PCR, the TCRdb table keeps only in-frame clones and is missing some. The sample holds 130,000 or so clones, about 95% seen once. Sequenced material: peripheral blood, taken after pregnancy. The receptors stem from a female donor with multiple sclerosis, enrolled in a pregnancy study. Both conserved end residues are part of each CDR3. The D gene is left open where the match is weak. Not all rows give a size; the values are once, few, many and, for expanded clones, a class.

size	D	V	J	DNA	CDR3
NA	NA	TRBV5-4	TRBJ2-1	TGTGCCAGCAGCCCCACGGGAGAAGGTTACAATGAGCAGTTCTTC	CASSPTGEGYNEQFF
NA	TRBD2	TRBV5-6	TRBJ2-1	TGTGCCAGCAGCTTTACTAGCGGCTCCTACAATGAGCAGTTCTTC	CASSFTSGSYNEQFF
NA	NA	TRBV29-1	TRBJ2-1	TGCAGCGTTGCCTCCAATGAGCAGTTCTTC	CSVASNEQFF
NA	TRBD1	TRBV4-1	TRBJ1-4	TGCGCCAGCAGCCAAGTCCAAGGGTGGACAGGGACAAGGGAAAAACTGTTTTTT	CASSQVQGWTGTREKLFF
NA	NA	TRBV6-6	TRBJ1-3	TGTGCCAGCAGCAGACAGCTAGCTGGAAACACCATATATTTT	CASSRQLAGNTIYF
few	NA	TRBV29-1	TRBJ1-1	TGCAGCGGTATAGGGGTGATGGAAGCTTTCTTT	CSGIGVMEAFF
NA	NA	TRBV21-1	TRBJ2-4	TGTGCCAGCAGCAAAGGACAGGCATACGCCAAAAACATTCAGTACTTC	CASSKGQAYAKNIQYF
NA	TRBD2	TRBV9	TRBJ2-5	TGTGCCAGCAGCGTAGCTTTGGCAGCGGGGGAAGAGACCCAGTACTTC	CASSVALAAGEETQYF
NA	NA	TRBV10-1	TRBJ2-1	TGCGAGCGCAACAATGAGCAGTTCTTC	CERNNEQFF
once	NA	TRBV30	TRBJ2-1	TGTGCCTGGAGTGACAGCCAGCCGGGGGTTGGTGAGCAGTTCTTC	CAWSDSQPGVGEQFF